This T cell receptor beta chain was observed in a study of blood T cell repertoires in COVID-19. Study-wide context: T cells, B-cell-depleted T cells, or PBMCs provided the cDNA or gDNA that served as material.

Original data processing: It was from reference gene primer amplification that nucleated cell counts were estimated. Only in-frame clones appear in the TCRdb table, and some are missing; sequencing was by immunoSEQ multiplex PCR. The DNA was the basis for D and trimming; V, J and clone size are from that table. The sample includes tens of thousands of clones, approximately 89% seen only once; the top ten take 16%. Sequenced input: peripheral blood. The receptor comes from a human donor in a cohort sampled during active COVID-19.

CDR3 loop: CATSTRRGNYGYTF. CDR3 nucleotide sequence: TGTGCCACCAGCACGAGGCGGGGGAACTATGGCTACACCTTC. V usage is TRBV15 and J usage is TRBJ1-2; tentatively, D is TRBD1 (5 bases). V dropped 4 bases and J dropped 2 bases, with 11 bases sitting between them. Germline-derived CDR1 and CDR2 are LNHNV and YYDKDF (reference sequence). The CDR3 loop spans 14 amino acids. The variable domain in full, with the rest retrieved from reference TRBV15 and TRBJ1-2, is DAMVIQNPRYQVTQFGKPVTLSCSQTLNHNVMYWYQQKSSQAPKLLFHYYDKDFNNEADTPDNFQSRRPNTSFCFLDIRSPGLGDTAMYLCATSTRRGNYGYTFGSGTRLTVV.